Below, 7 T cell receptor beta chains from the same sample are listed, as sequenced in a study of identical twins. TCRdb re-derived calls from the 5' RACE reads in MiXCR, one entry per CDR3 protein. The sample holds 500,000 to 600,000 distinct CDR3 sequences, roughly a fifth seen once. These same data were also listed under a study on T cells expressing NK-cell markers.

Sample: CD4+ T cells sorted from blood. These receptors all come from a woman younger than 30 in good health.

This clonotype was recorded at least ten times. The chain's CDR3 is CASSSGTVSNEQFF. The CDR3 bases are TGCGCCAGCAGCTCCGGGACAGTTTCCAATGAGCAGTTCTTC. V gene TRBV5-1 combines with J gene TRBJ2-1; 7 positions agree with TRBD1. Germline CDR1 and CDR2: SGHRS and YFSETQ. The CDR3 totals 14 residues. Trimming at V came to 3 bases and at J to 6 bases, leaving 6 bases not matched to a gene.

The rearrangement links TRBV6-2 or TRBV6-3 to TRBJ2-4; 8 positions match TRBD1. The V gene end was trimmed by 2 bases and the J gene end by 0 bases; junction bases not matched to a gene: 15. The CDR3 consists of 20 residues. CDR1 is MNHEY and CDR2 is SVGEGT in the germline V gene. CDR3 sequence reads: CASSYEPGQGYEGAKNIQYF. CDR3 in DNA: TGTGCCAGCAGTTACGAACCCGGACAGGGTTACGAGGGAGCCAAAAACATTCAGTACTTC.

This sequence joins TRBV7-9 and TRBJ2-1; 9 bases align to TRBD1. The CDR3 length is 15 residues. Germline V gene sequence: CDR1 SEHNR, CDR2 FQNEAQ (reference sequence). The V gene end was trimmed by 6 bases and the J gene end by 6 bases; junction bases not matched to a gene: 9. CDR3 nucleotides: TGTGCCAGCAGAGCTGGACAGGGGTGGGTCAATGAGCAGTTCTTC. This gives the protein CASRAGQGWVNEQFF.

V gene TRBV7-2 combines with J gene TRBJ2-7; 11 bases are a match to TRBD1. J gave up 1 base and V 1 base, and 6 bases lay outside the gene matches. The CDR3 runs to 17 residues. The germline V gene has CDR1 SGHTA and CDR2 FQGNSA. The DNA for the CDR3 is TGTGCCAGCAGCTTAGTCGGACAGGGGGCCTTTTCCTACGAGCAGTACTTC. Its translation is CASSLVGQGAFSYEQYF.

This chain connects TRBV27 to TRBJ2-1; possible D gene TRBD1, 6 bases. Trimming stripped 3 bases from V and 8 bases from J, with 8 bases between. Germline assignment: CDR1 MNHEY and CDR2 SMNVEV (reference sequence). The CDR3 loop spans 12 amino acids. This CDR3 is CASSFKGDEQFF. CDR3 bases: TGTGCCAGCAGTTTTAAGGGGGATGAGCAGTTCTTC.

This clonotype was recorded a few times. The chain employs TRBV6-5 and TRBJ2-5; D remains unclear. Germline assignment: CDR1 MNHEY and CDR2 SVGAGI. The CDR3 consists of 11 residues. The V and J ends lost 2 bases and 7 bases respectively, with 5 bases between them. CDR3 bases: TGTGCCAGCAGTTACGGGGTGACCCAGTACTTC. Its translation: CASSYGVTQYF.

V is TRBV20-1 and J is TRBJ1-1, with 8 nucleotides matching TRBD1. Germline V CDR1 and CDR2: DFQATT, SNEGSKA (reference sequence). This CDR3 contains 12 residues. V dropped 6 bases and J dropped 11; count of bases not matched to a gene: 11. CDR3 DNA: TGCAGTGCGACGGACAGGGCGGGCGGCGCTTTCTTT. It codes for CSATDRAGGAFF.